These T cell receptor beta chains were read from a single sample in a study of T cells in localized non-small cell lung cancer. Repertoires were generated with immunoSEQ multiplex PCR, while TCRdb's copy carries only in-frame clones and drops some. This table holds thousands of clones, 75% to 90% found once. The sample consisted of PBMCs, taken before any cancer treatment. These receptors all stem from a woman aged 40-70 years with stage II lung adenocarcinoma. CDR3s include the opening cysteine and the closing phenylalanine or tryptophan. The D gene is left open where the match is weak. Size tells how often a clone was seen (once, few, many) or the class of an expanded clone, and some rows leave it out.

d_gene	abundance	v_gene	j_gene	CDR3nt	CDR3aa
NA	NA	TRBV7-9	TRBJ2-2	TGTGCCAGCAGCCCGGGACTTACCACCGGGGAGCTGTTTTTT	CASSPGLTTGELFF
TRBD1	NA	TRBV28	TRBJ2-3	TGTGCCAGCAGAGGACAGGCTCCAACAGATACGCAGTATTTT	CASRGQAPTDTQYF
TRBD1	few	TRBV28	TRBJ1-1	TGTGCCAGCAGTCTACTTCTTGACAGGGGGAACACTGAAGCTTTCTTT	CASSLLLDRGNTEAFF
NA	few	TRBV7-7	TRBJ2-3	TGTGCTAGCAGCTTAGGAAGCGGTAGCACAGATACGCAGTATTTT	CASSLGSGSTDTQYF
NA	NA	TRBV11-1	TRBJ2-3	TGTGCCAGCAGCCGGATTCGCACAGATACGCAGTATTTT	CASSRIRTDTQYF
TRBD1	NA	TRBV5-1	TRBJ2-2	TGCGCCAGCAGCTTACGACAGGGGACCGGGGAGCTGTTTTTT	CASSLRQGTGELFF
TRBD1	NA	TRBV5-8	TRBJ2-5	TGTGCCAGCAGCAAGGCCGGGACAGGGCAAGAGACCCAGTACTTC	CASSKAGTGQETQYF
NA	NA	TRBV7-9	TRBJ2-1	TGTGCCAGCAGCCCCCCGGACTTCGACAATGAGCAGTTCTTC	CASSPPDFDNEQFF
NA	NA	TRBV11-2	TRBJ2-6	TGTGCCAGCAGCCGCGCGACCTCTGGGGCCAACGTCCTGACTTTC	CASSRATSGANVLTF
NA	NA	TRBV23-1	TRBJ2-7	TGCGCCAGCAGCCGCTGGGAGCAGTACTTC	CASSRWEQYF